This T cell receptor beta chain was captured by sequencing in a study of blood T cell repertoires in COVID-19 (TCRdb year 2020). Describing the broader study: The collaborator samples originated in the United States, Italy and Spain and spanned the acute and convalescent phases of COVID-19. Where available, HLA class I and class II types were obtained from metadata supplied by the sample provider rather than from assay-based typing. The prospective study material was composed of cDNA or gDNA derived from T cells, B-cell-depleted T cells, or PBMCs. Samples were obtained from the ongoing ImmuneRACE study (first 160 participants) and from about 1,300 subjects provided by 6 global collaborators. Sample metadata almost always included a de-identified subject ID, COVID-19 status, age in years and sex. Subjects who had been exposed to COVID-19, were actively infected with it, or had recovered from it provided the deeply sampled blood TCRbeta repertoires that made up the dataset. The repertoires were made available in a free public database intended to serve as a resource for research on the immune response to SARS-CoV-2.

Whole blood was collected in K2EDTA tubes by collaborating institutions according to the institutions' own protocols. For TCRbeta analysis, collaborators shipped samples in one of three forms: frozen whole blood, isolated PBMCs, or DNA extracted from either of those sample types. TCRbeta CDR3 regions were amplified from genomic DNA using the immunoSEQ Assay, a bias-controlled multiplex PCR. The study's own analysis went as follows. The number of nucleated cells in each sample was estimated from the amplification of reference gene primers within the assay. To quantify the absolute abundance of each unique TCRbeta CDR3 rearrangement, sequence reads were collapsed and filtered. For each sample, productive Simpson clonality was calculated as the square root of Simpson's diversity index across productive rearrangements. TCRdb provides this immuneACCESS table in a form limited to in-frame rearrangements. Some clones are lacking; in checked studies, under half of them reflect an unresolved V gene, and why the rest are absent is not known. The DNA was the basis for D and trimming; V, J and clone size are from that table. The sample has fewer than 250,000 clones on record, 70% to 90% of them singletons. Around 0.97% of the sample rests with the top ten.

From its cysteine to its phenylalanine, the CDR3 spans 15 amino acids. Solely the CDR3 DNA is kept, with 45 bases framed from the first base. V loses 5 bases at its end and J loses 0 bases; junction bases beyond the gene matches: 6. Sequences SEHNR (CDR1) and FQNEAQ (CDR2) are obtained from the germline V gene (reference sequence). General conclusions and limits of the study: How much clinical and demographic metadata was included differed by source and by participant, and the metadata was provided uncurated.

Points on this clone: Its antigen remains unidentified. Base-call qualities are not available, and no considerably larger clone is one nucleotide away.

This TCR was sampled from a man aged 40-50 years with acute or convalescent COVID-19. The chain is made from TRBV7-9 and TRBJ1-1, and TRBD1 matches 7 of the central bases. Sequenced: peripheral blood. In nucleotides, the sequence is TGTGCCAGCAGCCCCTGGACAGGTTTGAACACTGAAGCTTTCTTT. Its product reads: CASSPWTGLNTEAFF.